The 28 T cell receptor beta chains listed next were all sequenced from one sample in a study of tissue T cells after allogeneic stem cell transplantation (dated by TCRdb to the early 2020s). Receptor amplification or capture employed the immunoSEQ multiplex PCR assay. This is the immuneACCESS table as TCRdb keeps it, with only in-frame sequences that have V and J called. A part of the clones is gone; compared with another copy, unresolved V genes explain less than half, and the rest is unexplained. The sample table lists about 48,000 clones, around 66% of them with a count of one. The top ten hold roughly 0.55% of the sample. The specimen sequenced was sorted cells pooled from one or two spleens. The receptors were gathered from a pool of C57BL/6 mice in good health.

As regards this clone: These gene names are mouse names. The sequenced CDR3 bases are TGTGCCAGCAGCCAAATGACAGGGAAGAGGGACACAGAAGTCTTC. Translating it yields CASSQMTGKRDTEVF. The full CDR3 is CASSQMTGKRDTEVFF. The chain recombines TRBV2 with TRBJ1-1; 7 bases align to TRBD1. The read comes to an end 1 residue before the CDR3 does, leaving the germline J gene to fill in the end. V gave up 2 bases and J gave up 3 bases; unmatched junction bases: 9. Germline V gene lookup returns CDR1 LGHNA and CDR2 YSYQKL. The CDR3 contains 16 residues.

Details on this clone: Mouse names are used for the genes. The CDR3 bases that were read are TGTGCCTGGAGTCAAGCAAACACAGAAGTCTTC. Protein product: CAWSQANTEVF. The whole CDR3 is CAWSQANTEVFF. The chain uses TRBV31 and TRBJ1-1; D ambiguous. Read sequence stops 1 residue before the CDR3 end, and the germline J gene provides the missing end. CDR1 and CDR2 from the germline V gene are GKSSPN and SITVG. The CDR3 extends over 12 amino acids. V lost 1 base to trimming and J lost 0 bases, with 3 bases between them.

Regarding this clone: Mouse gene names and germline throughout. The CDR3 extends 1 residue past the end of the read, so its final part is completed from the germline J gene. The chain couples TRBV13-3 to TRBJ2-1, with 8 bases lining up with TRBD2. The V segment lost 2 bases and the J segment 4 bases; nucleotides outside the gene matches: 2. Germline values: CDR1 NNHDY, CDR2 SYVADS. The CDR3 loop spans 14 amino acids. The sequenced CDR3 bases are TGTGCCAGCAGTGAGCTGGGGGGATATGCTGAGCAGTTC. It codes for CASSELGGYAEQF. The full-length CDR3 reads as CASSELGGYAEQFF.

As regards this clone: Gene and germline names: mouse. The read ends 1 residue early relative to the CDR3; the germline J gene fills the gap. This sequence joins TRBV2 and TRBJ1-6; a possible D gene is TRBD1 (5 bases). TRBJ1-6 is an ORF; its function is uncertain. Between the trimmed V and J ends, which lost 0 bases and 7 bases, there was a span of 13 bases. Germline V lookup: CDR1 LGHNA, CDR2 YSYQKL. There are 16 residues in the CDR3. CDR3 sequence: CASSQEPQGGNSPLYF. The DNA read from the CDR3 is TGTGCCAGCAGCCAAGAACCCCAGGGTGGGAATTCGCCCCTCTAC.

Concerning this clone: The genes are named according to mouse. The CDR3 end falls 1 residue outside the read, so it is completed with the germline J gene. The V call is TRBV22, the J call TRBJ2-5; the table's D call, TRBD2, has no DNA check behind it. TRBV22 is a recognized pseudogene. The length of the CDR3 is 14 residues. The CDR3 sequence: CASSYWGDQDTQYF. The part of the CDR3 DNA that was read is TGTGCCAGCAGTTACTGGGGGGACCAAGACACCCAGTAC.

A remark on this clone: Gene labels here are mouse ones. The read ends 1 residue early relative to the CDR3; the germline J gene fills the gap. The V gene is TRBV19, the J gene TRBJ1-2; 10 positions match TRBD1. CDR3 length equals 14 residues. The V segment lost 2 bases and the J segment 4 bases; nucleotides outside the gene matches: 2. Germline V lookup: CDR1 FNHDT, CDR2 SITEND (reference sequence). The CDR3 is CASSMGQGISDYTF. CDR3 DNA (partial): TGTGCCAGCAGTATGGGACAGGGGATCTCCGACTACACC.

A remark on this clone: One end of the junction does not line up with germline, which may come from a read error. Here the gene names and germline are mouse. The missing CDR3 end, 1 residue past where the read stops, is filled in from the germline J gene. The chain is built from TRBV20 and TRBJ1-6; D is perhaps TRBD1 (5 bases). TRBJ1-6 is an ORF, and what it does is uncertain. Per the germline V gene, CDR1 is GFQATS and CDR2 is STVNSAI. The CDR3 is 15 residues long. CDR3 sequence reads: CGARDGNSYNSPLYF. CDR3 bases read: TGTGGTGCTCGGGACGGAAATTCCTATAATTCGCCCCTCTAC.

Regarding this clone: The genes are named according to mouse. The sequence runs out 1 residue before the end of the CDR3; the remainder is reconstructed from the germline J gene. This chain connects TRBV12-1 to TRBJ2-5, with 8 positions matching TRBD2. Germline values: CDR1 SGHSN, CDR2 HYEKVE. The CDR3 length is 14 residues. Losses at the gene ends were 0 bases for V and 4 bases for J; bases not matched to a gene: 2. The CDR3 here is CASSLGGAEDTQYF. CDR3 DNA (partial): TGTGCCAGCTCTCTCGGGGGGGCCGAAGACACCCAGTAC.

Of note for this clone: Gene and germline names: mouse. The read ends 1 residue early relative to the CDR3; the germline J gene fills the gap. The V and J genes are TRBV16 and TRBJ2-3; 11 nucleotides line up with TRBD2. V lost 0 bases, J lost 1 base, and 0 bases stayed unmatched. The CDR3 extends over 16 amino acids. Germline CDR1 is SGHSA and CDR2 is FRNQAP. The CDR3 loop is CASSLETGGGAETLYF. The sequenced CDR3 bases are TGTGCAAGCAGCTTAGAGACTGGGGGGGGTGCAGAAACGCTGTAT.

This clone was detected a few times. Gene names are mouse gene names. The read finishes 1 residue shy of the CDR3 end, and the germline J gene is used to complete it. The J gene is TRBJ2-1, the V gene TRBV14; 10 bases line up with TRBD2. The CDR3 is 14 amino acids. V was pared by 5 bases and J by 6 bases, with 5 bases of the junction left unmatched. CDR1 is SGHDT, CDR2 FRDEAV, per germline. The part of the CDR3 DNA that was read is TGTGCCAGCAGCCCTGGACTGGGGGTTGCTGAGCAGTTC. Translated, it gives CASSPGLGVAEQF. The full CDR3 is CASSPGLGVAEQFF. Together with reference TRBV14 and TRBJ2-1, the CDR3 gives the full variable domain: EAGVTQSPRYAVLQEGQAVSFWCDPISGHDTLYWYQQPRDQGPQLLVYFRDEAVIDNSQLPSDRFSAVRPKGTNSTLKIQSAKQGDTATYLCASSPGLGVAEQFFGPGTRLTVL.

As regards this clone: Germline and genes here are mouse. The read ends 1 residue early relative to the CDR3; the germline J gene fills the gap. V usage is TRBV13-2 and J usage is TRBJ2-1; tentatively, D is TRBD1 (7 bases). Germline CDR1 and CDR2: NNHNN and SYGAGS (reference sequence). This CDR3 is 15 amino acids long. Trimming stripped 0 bases from V and 4 bases from J, with 11 bases between. The CDR3 protein is CASGDEGALYAEQFF. The DNA read from the CDR3 is TGTGCCAGCGGTGATGAGGGGGCGCTTTATGCTGAGCAGTTC.

Note on this clone: The germline and genes are mouse ones. Sequencing ends 1 residue short of the CDR3 end; the germline J gene provides the rest. The chain joins TRBV24 to TRBJ2-7; D assignment may be TRBD1 or TRBD2 (5 bases each). The CDR3 spans 13 residues. Germline assignment: CDR1 KGHTA and CDR2 FRNEEI. Trimming shortened V by 0 bases and J by 6 bases, and 9 bases separated the two germline ends. CDR3 region: CASSLYRGGEQYF. Partial CDR3 DNA: TGTGCCAGCAGTCTGTATCGGGGCGGTGAACAGTAC.

Details on this clone: The gene names given are mouse names. The read gets to within 1 residue of the CDR3 end, and the germline J gene fills in the rest. V usage is TRBV16 and J usage is TRBJ1-1; 7 bases fit TRBD1. V gave up 3 bases and J gave up 5 bases; unmatched junction bases: 3. This CDR3 is built from 13 residues. Germline CDR1 is SGHSA and CDR2 is FRNQAP. The CDR3 DNA, read in part, is TGTGCAAGCAGCTTCCAGGGGGGAACAGAAGTCTTC. Residues: CASSFQGGTEVF. The complete CDR3 reads CASSFQGGTEVFF.

Comment on this clone: Gene names and germline refer to mouse. The CDR3 extends 1 residue past the end of the read, so its final part is completed from the germline J gene. The gene calls are TRBV16 and TRBJ2-7; 12 nucleotides align to TRBD1. Germline loops: CDR1 SGHSA, CDR2 FRNQAP. V lost 5 bases to trimming and J lost 7 bases; unmatched junction nucleotides: 6. The length of the CDR3 is 14 residues. The CDR3 bases that were read are TGTGCAAGCAGCCCGGGACAGGGGGCGCGGGAACAGTAC. Translation gives CASSPGQGAREQY. The entire CDR3 is CASSPGQGAREQYF.

As to this clone: All gene names here are mouse names. The missing CDR3 end, 1 residue past where the read stops, is filled in from the germline J gene. The genes are TRBV31 and TRBJ1-4; no reliable D call. The CDR3 is made up of 14 amino acids. V was clipped by 0 bases and J by 4 bases, with 9 bases between them. The V gene's germline CDR1 is GKSSPN and CDR2 SITVG. CDR3 sequence reads: CAWSLAGINERLFF. CDR3 bases read: TGTGCCTGGAGTCTAGCAGGAATCAACGAAAGATTATTT.

Comment on this clone: The germline and genes are mouse ones. The read comes to an end 1 residue before the CDR3 does, leaving the germline J gene to fill in the end. The rearrangement links TRBV2 to TRBJ2-4; 8 bases map to TRBD2. This CDR3 region has 17 residues. Germline V CDR1 and CDR2: LGHNA, YSYQKL. The ends lost 0 bases at V and 0 bases at J; junction bases unmatched: 5. Incomplete CDR3 DNA: TGTGCCAGCAGCCAAGATACTGGGGGAATTAGTCAAAACACCTTGTAC. Translated, it gives CASSQDTGGISQNTLY. The CDR3 in full is CASSQDTGGISQNTLYF.

Comments on this clone: Mouse gene names and germline throughout. The missing CDR3 end, 1 residue past where the read stops, is filled in from the germline J gene. The V and J genes are TRBV13-3 and TRBJ2-2, with 8 bases aligning to TRBD2. There are 15 residues in the CDR3. Germline CDR1 reads NNHDY; CDR2 reads SYVADS. V was clipped by 5 bases and J by 3 bases; unmatched bases: 6. The DNA read from the CDR3 is TGTGCCAGCAGCCCCGGGGGGGCAGACACCGGGCAGCTCTAC. It yields the protein CASSPGGADTGQLY. The CDR3, in full, reads CASSPGGADTGQLYF. The full variable domain, rest sourced from reference TRBV13-3 and TRBJ2-2, is EAAVTQSPRSKVAVTGGKVTLSCHQTNNHDYMYWYRQDTGHGLRLIHYSYVADSTEKGDIPDGYKASRPSQENFSLILELASLSQTAVYFCASSPGGADTGQLYFGEGSKLTVL.

This clone was picked up a small number of times. Mouse gene names and germline throughout. The read falls 1 residue short of the CDR3 end, and the missing part is taken from the germline J gene. The V call is TRBV23, the J call TRBJ2-7; TRBD2 reflects the table's D call only, with no check against the DNA. Per germline, CDR1 KGHTA and CDR2 FQNQQP. The CDR3 is 14 residues long. The CDR3 here is CSSSQGTGGREQYF. The sequenced part of the CDR3 DNA is TGCTCCAGCAGTCAAGGGACTGGGGGGAGGGAACAGTAC.

Worth noting for this clone: Any gene name here is a mouse gene name. The CDR3 extends 1 residue past the end of the read, so its final part is completed from the germline J gene. J is TRBJ2-5 and V is TRBV29; D remains unclear. The V end was cut by 0 bases, the J end by 0 bases, with 7 bases between. CDR3 length equals 15 residues. Germline V gene sequence: CDR1 MSHET, CDR2 SYDVDS. The sequenced part of the CDR3 DNA is TGTGCTAGCAGTTTATCGGCGATTAACCAAGACACCCAGTAC. Translating it yields CASSLSAINQDTQY. The entire CDR3 protein is CASSLSAINQDTQYF.

In regard to this clone: Gene names denote mouse genes. From the germline J gene comes the end of the CDR3, since the read stops 1 residue before it. This chain connects TRBV15 to TRBJ2-7; 7 bases are a match to TRBD1. V lost 6 bases, J lost 3 bases, and 2 bases stayed unmatched. The length of the CDR3 is 12 residues. Germline CDR1 reads SGHND; CDR2 reads FRSKSL. The sequenced CDR3 bases are TGTGCCAGCAGCCGACAGGGCTATGAACAGTAC. Amino acid sequence: CASSRQGYEQY. The full CDR3 is CASSRQGYEQYF.

To note about this clone: These gene names are mouse names. With the read ending 1 residue before the CDR3 end, the germline J gene is used to fill in that end. The chain has TRBV1 and TRBJ1-1; TRBD1 is a possible D gene (6 bases). V was pared by 1 base and J by 6 bases, with 12 bases between. CDR3 length: 14 residues. Germline V gene lookup returns CDR1 NSQYPW and CDR2 LRSPGD (reference sequence). Partial CDR3 DNA: TGCACCTGCAGTGCAGGGACAGAGGGGGCAGAAGTCTTC. As protein: CTCSAGTEGAEVF. The whole CDR3 reads CTCSAGTEGAEVFF. The complete variable domain, with remaining parts taken from reference TRBV1 and TRBJ1-1, reads VTLLEQNPRWRLVPRGQAVNLRCILKNSQYPWMSWYQQDLQKQLQWLFTLRSPGDKEVKSLPGADYLATRVTDTELRLQVANMSQGRTLYCTCSAGTEGAEVFFGKGTRLTVV.

As for this clone: Gene and germline names: mouse. The read ends 1 residue shy of where the CDR3 ends; the end is completed using the germline J gene. This chain links TRBV3 with TRBJ2-7; TRBD1 agrees at 10 bases. The junction had 4 bases not matched to a gene; V was cut back by 3 bases and J by 5 bases. The germline V gene encodes CDR1 SNHLY and CDR2 FYNGKV (reference sequence). This CDR3 has 14 amino acids. The CDR3 is CASSFAGTGDEQYF. The covered CDR3 bases are TGTGCCAGCAGCTTCGCCGGGACAGGGGATGAACAGTAC.

As for this clone: Germline and genes: mouse. The CDR3 end lies 1 residue beyond the end of the read and is filled in from the germline J gene. The chain links TRBV12-1 to TRBJ2-5; a possible D gene is TRBD1 (6 bases). The CDR3 runs to 13 residues. With 4 bases removed from V and 0 bases from J, the gap between germline ends came to 7 bases. CDR1 is SGHSN and CDR2 is HYEKVE in the germline V gene. The CDR3 is CASSDSNQDTQYF. The covered CDR3 bases are TGTGCCAGCTCGGACAGTAACCAAGACACCCAGTAC.

For this clone: Mouse gene names apply. The sequence runs out 1 residue before the end of the CDR3; the remainder is reconstructed from the germline J gene. The J gene is TRBJ2-5, the V gene TRBV3; D is ambiguous. CDR1 SNHLY and CDR2 FYNGKV come from the germline V gene (reference sequence). This CDR3 has 11 amino acids. Trimming removed 3 bases from V and 2 bases from J, with 0 bases in between. CDR3 DNA (partial): TGTGCCAGCAGCTTCCAAGACACCCAGTAC. Encoded protein: CASSFQDTQY. The full CDR3 reads CASSFQDTQYF.

About this clone itself: Gene names follow the mouse nomenclature. The read ends 1 residue early relative to the CDR3; the germline J gene fills the gap. The V gene is TRBV19, the J gene TRBJ2-7; D perhaps matches TRBD2 (5 bases). The germline V and J ends were trimmed by 4 bases and 4 bases, with 6 bases remaining between them. Germline V gives CDR1 FNHDT, CDR2 SITEND (reference sequence). The CDR3 loop spans 11 amino acids. The sequenced part of the CDR3 DNA is TGTGCCAGCAGTTCTGGGTATGAACAGTAC. Translated, it gives CASSSGYEQY. The entire CDR3 sequence reads CASSSGYEQYF.

On this clone: Gene labels here are mouse ones. Read data end 1 residue before the CDR3 end; the end is taken from the germline J gene. This chain joins TRBV31 and TRBJ2-5, with 14 bases matching TRBD2. Unmatched junction bases numbered 5, after V lost 0 bases and J lost 3 bases. The CDR3 totals 17 residues. Germline assignment: CDR1 GKSSPN and CDR2 SITVG. Incomplete CDR3 DNA: TGTGCCTGGAGTCTAGGGACTGGGGGGGCCGGGCAAGACACCCAGTAC. Amino acids: CAWSLGTGGAGQDTQY. In full, the CDR3 reads CAWSLGTGGAGQDTQYF.

Concerning this clone itself: Gene names refer to mouse genes. The DNA ends 1 residue before the CDR3 does, and the rest of the CDR3 is filled in from the germline J gene. Other nucleotide sequences from this sample produce the same CDR3. The chain couples TRBV3 to TRBJ1-5, with a possible D match to TRBD1 (6 bases). The CDR3 loop spans 14 amino acids. CDR1 and CDR2 (germline): SNHLY, FYNGKV (reference sequence). The V and J ends lost 5 bases and 2 bases respectively, with 10 bases between them. Incomplete CDR3 DNA: TGTGCCAGCAGCCCCGGGACATACAACCAGGCTCCGCTT. Translation gives CASSPGTYNQAPL. The entire CDR3 protein is CASSPGTYNQAPLF.

This clone was counted only a few times. These gene names are mouse names. From the germline J gene comes the end of the CDR3, since the read stops 1 residue before it. The chain has TRBV17 and TRBJ2-7; D possibly corresponds to TRBD1 (5 bases). The germline V and J ends were trimmed by 3 bases and 4 bases, with 13 bases remaining between them. Per germline, CDR1 MNHDT and CDR2 YYDKIL. The CDR3 spans 14 residues. CDR3 bases read: TGTGCTAGCAGTAGGTCCAGGGCCGAATATGAACAGTAC. Its protein is CASSRSRAEYEQY. The entire CDR3 protein is CASSRSRAEYEQYF.